This TCR beta chain was documented in a study of T cells in Graves' hyperthyroidism and ophthalmopathy. Study overall: At the time of initial diagnosis and before any treatment, peripheral blood was collected.

RNA transcripts gave rise to amplified TCR beta CDR3 regions. During a first-round RT-PCR of the TCR CDR3, the HTBI primer set was used. Each CDR3 protein gets one entry after TCRdb re-called the multiplex PCR reads with MiXCR. The table lists 470,000 or so distinct CDR3 sequences, less than 25% of them singletons. Germline CDR1 is MNHEY and CDR2 is SVGAGI. This CDR3 is built from 16 residues. V dropped 5 bases and J dropped 0; count of bases not matched to a gene: 6. Patients were excluded for uncontrolled infection, other autoimmune disease, pregnancy or lactation. Diagnoses were made from clinical symptoms, serum measures (thyroxine and TRAb), thyroid ultrasound and orbital computed tomography. In its sample, this clonotype was seen many times.

V and J are TRBV6-5 and TRBJ1-2; 10 bases line up with TRBD1. Sequenced: blood. The clonotype comes from a man aged 18 to 30 with Graves' hyperthyroidism. The chain's CDR3 is CASSRQGAEPNYGYTF. CDR3 coding DNA: TGTGCCAGCAGTCGACAGGGGGCCGAACCTAACTATGGCTACACCTTC.